The T cell receptor (beta chain) under discussion was sequenced for a study of blood T cell repertoires in COVID-19. The germline V and J ends were trimmed by 2 bases and 2 bases, with 8 bases remaining between them. In germline, CDR1 is SQVTM, CDR2 ANQGSEA. This CDR3 is 13 amino acids long. Data came from immunoSEQ multiplex PCR; TCRdb stores just in-frame clones and leaves some out. Here the sample spans nearly 250,000 clones, more than 75% being singletons. The source material was peripheral blood. The chain employs TRBV29-1 and TRBJ2-3; D is possibly TRBD1 (5 bases). This TCR was sampled from a woman of 80 years or more with COVID-19, enrolled during active disease. The CDR3 nucleotides read TGCAGCGTTGAAACAGGAATCACAGATACGCAGTATTTT. Its translation: CSVETGITDTQYF.